Here is one TCR beta chain with its context. What it binds is not known. The data are from a study of beta chain features in type 1 diabetes. Study-wide results and limits: Individuals with type 1 diabetes displayed fewer insertions and more deletions at VDJ junctions.

Every isolated RNA sample was fully reverse transcribed, so sequencing captured expressed TCRB transcripts. Clones were read by immunoSEQ multiplex PCR, and TCRdb kept only the in-frame ones, dropping some. This sample yields hundreds of thousands of clones, of which 13% to 15% are seen a single time; about 6.6% belongs to the top ten. The trim removed 2 bases at V and 10 bases at J, leaving 15 bases unmatched. The CDR3 is made up of 16 amino acids. Germline assignment: CDR1 MNHEY and CDR2 SVGAGI. The specimen was central memory CD4+ T cells from blood. The sequence came from a young man in good health. The rearrangement uses TRBV6-5 and TRBJ1-2; TRBD1 aligns across 8 bases. The CDR3 bases are TGTGCCAGCAGTTACGGGGGCGGGAGGACAGGGAATCTCTACACCTTC. Translated, it gives CASSYGGGRTGNLYTF.